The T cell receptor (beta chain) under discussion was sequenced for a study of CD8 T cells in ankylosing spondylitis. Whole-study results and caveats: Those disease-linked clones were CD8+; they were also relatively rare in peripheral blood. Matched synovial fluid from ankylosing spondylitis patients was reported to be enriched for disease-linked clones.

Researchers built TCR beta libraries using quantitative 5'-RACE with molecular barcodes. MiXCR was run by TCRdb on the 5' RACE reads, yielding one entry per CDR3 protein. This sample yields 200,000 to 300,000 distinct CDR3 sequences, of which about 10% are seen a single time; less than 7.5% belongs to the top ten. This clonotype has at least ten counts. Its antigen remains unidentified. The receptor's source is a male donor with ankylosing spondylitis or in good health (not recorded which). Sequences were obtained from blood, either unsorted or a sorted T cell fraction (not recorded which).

The CDR3 spells CASSPRADTGEQYF. The CDR3 DNA reads TGTGCCAGCAGCCCAAGGGCCGACACCGGAGAGCAGTACTTC. J is TRBJ2-7 and V is TRBV9, with no clear D. V lost 4 bases to trimming and J lost 7 bases, with 18 bases between them. There are 14 residues in the CDR3. Germline CDR1 reads SGDLS; CDR2 reads YYNGEE. The whole variable domain, filled in from reference TRBV9 and TRBJ2-7, reads DSGVTQTPKHLITATGQRVTLRCSPRSGDLSVYWYQQSLDQGLQFLIQYYNGEERAKGNILERFSAQQFPDLHSELNLSSLELGDSALYFCASSPRADTGEQYFGPGTRLTVT.